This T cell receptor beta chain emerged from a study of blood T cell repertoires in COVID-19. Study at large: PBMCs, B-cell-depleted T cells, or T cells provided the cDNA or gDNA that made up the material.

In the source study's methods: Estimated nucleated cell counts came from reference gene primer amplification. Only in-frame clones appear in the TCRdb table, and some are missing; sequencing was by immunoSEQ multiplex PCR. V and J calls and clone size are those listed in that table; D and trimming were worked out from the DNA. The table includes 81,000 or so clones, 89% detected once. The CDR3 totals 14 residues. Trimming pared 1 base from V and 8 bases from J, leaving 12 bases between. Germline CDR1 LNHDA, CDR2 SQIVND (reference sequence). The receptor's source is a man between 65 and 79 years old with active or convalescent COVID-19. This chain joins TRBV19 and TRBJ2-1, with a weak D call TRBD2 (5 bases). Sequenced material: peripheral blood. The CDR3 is CASSIGLPQDEQFF. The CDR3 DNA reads TGTGCCAGTAGTATAGGACTACCCCAGGATGAGCAGTTCTTC.